These 25 T cell receptor beta chains were all obtained from the same sample, sequenced in a study of blood T cell repertoires in COVID-19. Measured with immunoSEQ multiplex PCR; TCRdb has only the in-frame clones, and not every one. The sample carries around 94,000 clones, roughly 89% recorded once. Specimen: peripheral blood. These receptors were taken from a woman between 50 and 59 years old with COVID-19, enrolled during active disease.

V gene TRBV7-2 combines with J gene TRBJ1-1; 8 bases fit TRBD1. The V gene's germline CDR1 is SGHTA and CDR2 FQGNSA. V lost 3 bases to trimming and J lost 4 bases; unmatched junction nucleotides: 4. This CDR3 is 14 amino acids long. CDR3 coding DNA: TGTGCCAGCAGCTTCCACAGGGGGGGCACTGAAGCTTTCTTT. Amino acid sequence: CASSFHRGGTEAFF.

This chain connects TRBV23-1 to TRBJ2-5, with 11 bases lining up with TRBD2. TRBV23-1 is assigned to the ORF class and has an uncertain function. With V trimmed by 7 bases and J by 5 bases, 9 bases remained unmatched. CDR3 size: 15 residues. Here the CDR3 DNA reads TGCGCCAGCATCCTACTAGCGGGGGTCAATGAGACCCAGTACTTC. Translation gives CASILLAGVNETQYF.

The chain links TRBV24-1 to TRBJ2-3; TRBD1 agrees at 9 bases. The V gene's germline CDR1 is KGHDR and CDR2 SFDVKD. J gave up 6 bases and V 3 bases, and 9 bases lay outside the gene matches. CDR3 length: 16 amino acids. Written as DNA, the CDR3 is TGTGCCACCAGTGATCCCGGGACAGGGACATCGGATACGCAGTATTTT. This encodes CATSDPGTGTSDTQYF.

The chain couples TRBV4-3 to TRBJ1-5, with a weak D call TRBD1 (6 bases). Deletions cut 0 bases from V and 4 bases from J, with 10 bases between. The CDR3 is made up of 15 amino acids. Germline V lookup: CDR1 LGHNA, CDR2 YSLEER. The CDR3 DNA follows: TGCGCCAGCAGCCAAGATAGTACAGGGAATCAGCCCCAGCATTTT. Translating gives CASSQDSTGNQPQHF.

The chain carries TRBV19 and TRBJ1-5; D ambiguous. V was cut by 3 bases and J by 6 bases, with 12 bases left in between. The germline CDR1 and CDR2 sequences are LNHDA and SQIVND (reference sequence). The CDR3 covers 14 residues. Here the CDR3 reads CASSMRELVQPQHF. CDR3 coding DNA: TGTGCCAGTAGTATGCGGGAGTTGGTTCAGCCCCAGCATTTT.

The genes are TRBV20-1 and TRBJ1-3, with 7 bases fitting TRBD1. The germline V gene encodes CDR1 DFQATT and CDR2 SNEGSKA (reference sequence). J gave up 1 base and V 3 bases, and 12 bases lay outside the gene matches. This CDR3 comprises 17 residues. Here the CDR3 DNA reads TGCAGTGCTAGTTTATTCGGGACAGATGCGTCTGGAAACACCATATATTTT. Amino acid sequence: CSASLFGTDASGNTIYF.

V and J are TRBV6-5 and TRBJ1-1, with a tentative D call TRBD1 (5 bases). The CDR3 covers 14 residues. Germline V lookup: CDR1 MNHEY, CDR2 SVGAGI. V was clipped by 2 bases and J by 4 bases, with 11 bases between them. Here the CDR3 reads CASSYLQGGTEAFF. The CDR3 nucleotides are TGTGCCAGCAGTTACCTCCAGGGAGGCACTGAAGCTTTCTTT.

The rearrangement joins TRBV7-2 to TRBJ1-4; D is undetermined. The V gene's germline CDR1 is SGHTA and CDR2 FQGNSA. This CDR3 spans 14 amino acids. V was shortened by 9 bases and J by 0 bases, with 11 bases between the two germline ends. DNA of the CDR3: TGTGCCAGTAAGGAGGATGCAACTAATGAAAAACTGTTTTTT. Translating it yields CASKEDATNEKLFF.

This chain uses TRBV30 with TRBJ2-3; 7 nucleotides match TRBD1. The CDR3 extends over 14 amino acids. CDR1 and CDR2 (germline): GTSNPN, SVGIG (reference sequence). V shed 5 bases and J 0 bases; nucleotides not matched to a gene: 5. The CDR3 loop reads CAWGGQPSTDTQYF. The CDR3 nucleotides are TGTGCCTGGGGGGGACAGCCTAGCACAGATACGCAGTATTTT.

The chain employs TRBV4-1 and TRBJ1-2, with no clear D. The CDR3 runs to 15 residues. The V and J ends lost 2 bases and 4 bases respectively, with 14 bases between them. Germline CDR1 is MGHRA and CDR2 is YSYEKL. CDR3 nucleotide sequence: TGCGCCAGCAGCCAATTTTCGGGAGACTTCTATGGCTACACCTTC. Its protein is CASSQFSGDFYGYTF.

The V and J genes are TRBV3-1 (or the pseudogene TRBV3-2) and TRBJ2-6; no clear D gene. This CDR3 contains 15 residues. CDR1 is LGHDT, CDR2 YNNKEL, per germline (reference sequence). V lost 4 bases to trimming and J lost 0 bases, with 7 bases between them. The CDR3 region is CASSLVLSGANVLTF. In nucleotides, the CDR3 is TGTGCCAGCAGCCTAGTACTCTCTGGGGCCAACGTCCTGACTTTC.

The J gene is TRBJ2-2, the V gene TRBV7-2, with 10 nucleotides matching TRBD2. With V trimmed by 2 bases and J by 8 bases, 14 bases remained unmatched. The V gene's germline CDR1 is SGHTA and CDR2 FQGNSA. This CDR3 region has 18 residues. In nucleotides, the CDR3 is TGTGCCAGCAGCTTAAATCCGCTAGCGGGGGTTTCGAGTGGGGAGCTGTTTTTT. This gives the protein CASSLNPLAGVSSGELFF.

The rearrangement joins TRBV28 to TRBJ1-5; D not certain. Germline V gives CDR1 MDHEN, CDR2 SYDVKM. Deletions cut 8 bases from V and 5 bases from J, with 10 bases between. This CDR3 comprises 12 residues. Written as DNA, the CDR3 is TGTGCCAGCGCCGAGGCCGATCAGCCCCAGCATTTT. Amino acids: CASAEADQPQHF. The whole variable domain, remainder taken from reference TRBV28 and TRBJ1-5, is DVKVTQSSRYLVKRTGEKVFLECVQDMDHENMFWYRQDPGLGLRLIYFSYDVKMKEKGDIPEGYSVSREKKERFSLILESASTNQTSMYLCASAEADQPQHFGDGTRLSIL.

The chain carries TRBV7-9 and TRBJ2-7, with unresolved D. V lost 4 bases to trimming and J lost 0 bases, with 7 bases between them. The CDR3 is made up of 13 amino acids. The germline CDR1 and CDR2 sequences are SEHNR and FQNEAQ (reference sequence). In DNA, the CDR3 is TGTGCCAGCAGCTCAGGTCTCTCCTACGAGCAGTACTTC. It yields the protein CASSSGLSYEQYF.

This rearrangement joins TRBV4-3 to TRBJ1-2; D possibly corresponds to TRBD1 (5 bases). Looked up from germline, CDR1 is LGHNA and CDR2 is YSLEER. This CDR3 has 15 residues. The V gene lost 4 bases and the J gene lost 6 bases, with 18 bases spanning the gap. CDR3 in amino acids: CASSPDGVRGDGYTF. The CDR3 nucleotides read TGCGCCAGCAGCCCAGATGGCGTACGGGGGGATGGCTACACCTTC.

DNA of the CDR3: TGTGCCAGCAGCCAAGTATACAGCAATAATCAGCCCCAGCATTTT. This codes for CASSQVYSNNQPQHF. The chain couples TRBV3-1 (or the pseudogene TRBV3-2) to TRBJ1-5, with D uncertain. The CDR3 runs 15 residues. Trimming removed 1 base from V and 4 bases from J, with 11 bases in between. Looked up from germline, CDR1 is LGHDT and CDR2 is YNNKEL (reference sequence).

CDR3 sequence: CATSDSHRGSYGYTF. The CDR3 DNA sequence: TGTGCCACCAGTGATTCCCACCGTGGGAGCTATGGCTACACCTTC. The chain has TRBV24-1 and TRBJ1-2; D remains unclear. Deletions cut 2 bases from V and 4 bases from J, with 13 bases between. The CDR3 is 15 amino acids. Per germline, CDR1 KGHDR and CDR2 SFDVKD.

A word on this clone: One junction end disagrees with the germline gene, perhaps due to a read error. This chain joins TRBV2 and TRBJ2-3; D not resolved. The CDR3 spans 14 residues. Germline assignment: CDR1 SNHLY and CDR2 FYNNEI. The CDR3: CASREGQITDTQYF. CDR3 bases: TGTGCCAGCAGGGAAGGGCAGATCACAGATACGCAGTATTTT.

Points on this clone: Within the sample, other DNA sequences also encode this same CDR3. V gene TRBV5-1 combines with J gene TRBJ2-2; TRBD2 matches 7 bases. CDR1 is SGHRS and CDR2 is YFSETQ in the germline V gene. The V and J ends lost 3 bases and 1 base, in that order; junction bases with no gene match: 3. The CDR3 is made up of 15 amino acids. CDR3 in amino acids: CASSSLAGNTGELFF. The CDR3 DNA follows: TGCGCCAGCAGCTCCTTAGCGGGGAACACCGGGGAGCTGTTTTTT.

The chain uses TRBV7-9 and TRBJ1-6, with D perhaps matching TRBD1 (6 bases). The germline V gene has CDR1 SEHNR and CDR2 FQNEAQ (reference sequence). The CDR3 runs 17 residues. Trimming cost V 4 bases and J 7 bases, with 20 bases left between them. CDR3 bases: TGTGCCAGCAGCTCGCTGGGGCGCAGGGGCTTCAATTCACCCCTCCACTTT. It yields the protein CASSSLGRRGFNSPLHF.

The chain is built from TRBV19 and TRBJ2-7; weak D call: TRBD2 (6 bases). The germline V and J ends were trimmed by 6 bases and 0 bases, with 12 bases remaining between them. Looked up from germline, CDR1 is LNHDA and CDR2 is SQIVND (reference sequence). The CDR3 runs 14 residues. The CDR3 coding sequence is TGTGCCAGTAGACCTGGGGGAGGCTCCTACGAGCAGTACTTC. It encodes CASRPGGGSYEQYF.

CDR3 in DNA: TGTGCCAGCAGTCGCAAGACTAGTCCCCCCACAGATACGCAGTATTTT. Protein: CASSRKTSPPTDTQYF. The chain uses TRBV6-6 and TRBJ2-3; possibly TRBD2 for D (6 bases). Per the germline V gene, CDR1 is MNHNY and CDR2 is SVGAGI (reference sequence). V lost 5 bases to trimming and J lost 2 bases, with 17 bases between them. The CDR3 extends over 16 amino acids.

This clone was seen a few times. The genes are TRBV5-8 and TRBJ1-1, with D perhaps TRBD1 (6 bases). The CDR3 sequence is 15 residues long. Trimming cost V 4 bases and J 5 bases, with 18 bases left between them. Germline V gene data show CDR1 as SGHTS and CDR2 as YDEGEE. The CDR3 region is CASSPQQGSSTEAFF. CDR3 coding DNA: TGTGCCAGCAGCCCCCAACAGGGTTCAAGTACTGAAGCTTTCTTT.

The V gene is TRBV5-4, the J gene TRBJ2-5; perhaps TRBD2 as D (6 bases). This CDR3 spans 13 amino acids. CDR1 is SGHNT and CDR2 is YYREEE in the germline V gene (reference sequence). V gave up 2 bases and J gave up 4 bases, with 9 bases separating them. The CDR3 nucleotides are TGTGCCAGCAGCTTAGGGAGGCGAGAGACCCAGTACTTC. It yields the protein CASSLGRRETQYF. Full variable domain (missing parts from reference TRBV5-4 and TRBJ2-5): ETGVTQSPTHLIKTRGQQVTLRCSSQSGHNTVSWYQQALGQGPQFIFQYYREEENGRGNFPPRFSGLQFPNYSSELNVNALELDDSALYLCASSLGRRETQYFGPGTRLLVL.

The chain uses TRBV5-6 and TRBJ2-5, with 7 bases aligning to TRBD2. This CDR3 contains 16 residues. Germline V gene sequence: CDR1 SGHDT, CDR2 YYEEEE. With 4 bases clipped from V and 3 bases from J, the junction kept 12 bases outside the gene matches. The CDR3 DNA reads TGTGCCAGCAGCCCCTGGGTAGCGGGCGGCGAAGAGACCCAGTACTTC. It specifies CASSPWVAGGEETQYF.